The 24 T cell receptor beta chains listed next were all sequenced from one sample in a study of T cells in Graves' hyperthyroidism and ophthalmopathy. Template material for amplifying TCR beta CDR3 regions consisted of RNA transcripts. A first-round RT-PCR of the TCR CDR3 used the HTBI primer set. TCRdb reprocessed the multiplex PCR reads via MiXCR and lists one record per CDR3 protein. The sample contains fewer than 900,000 distinct CDR3 sequences, roughly 15% of which appear only once. Sequenced sample: blood. These receptors were collected from a man aged 18 to 30 with Graves' hyperthyroidism.

This clonotype was seen a handful of times. A much more abundant neighbour one base away suggests this may be a read error. This sequence joins TRBV14 and TRBJ1-3; no clear D gene. V gave up 4 bases and J gave up 0 bases, with 7 bases separating them. The germline V gene has CDR1 SGHDN and CDR2 FVKESK. The CDR3 runs 14 residues. CDR3 DNA: TGTGCCAGCAGCCCCCACGGCTCTGGAAACACCATATATTTT. Translated, it gives CASSPHGSGNTIYF.

This clonotype was counted ten times or more. The chain uses TRBV28 and TRBJ1-2, with 9 bases identical to TRBD1. CDR3 length: 17 amino acids. The V gene's germline CDR1 is MDHEN and CDR2 SYDVKM. V lost 7 bases and J lost 8; bases outside the gene matches: 20. CDR3 sequence reads: CASTAGGNHRGRRGYTF. CDR3 coding DNA: TGTGCCAGCACCGCAGGAGGGAATCACAGGGGGCGCAGAGGCTACACCTTC.

This rearrangement joins TRBV24-1 to TRBJ2-5, with 7 bases lining up with TRBD1. Trimming cost V 4 bases and J 1 base; bases outside gene matches: 2. This CDR3 contains 14 residues. CDR1 is KGHDR, CDR2 SFDVKD, per germline. The CDR3 loop reads CATSEGDSQETQYF. The CDR3 DNA reads TGTGCCACCAGTGAGGGGGACAGCCAAGAGACCCAGTACTTC.

CDR3 protein: CSASAGRAPYEQYF. The DNA for the CDR3 is TGCAGTGCTAGTGCGGGGAGGGCCCCCTACGAGCAGTACTTC. The chain carries TRBV20-1 and TRBJ2-7; 7 bases fit TRBD2. The CDR3 sequence is 14 residues long. The germline gives CDR1 DFQATT, CDR2 SNEGSKA (reference sequence). With V trimmed by 3 bases and J by 2 bases, 7 bases remained unmatched.

This clonotype was picked up many times. The chain is built from TRBV30 and TRBJ1-1; the D is unclear. This CDR3 comprises 13 residues. CDR1 GTSNPN and CDR2 SVGIG come from the germline V gene (reference sequence). V gave up 0 bases and J gave up 5 bases, with 10 bases separating them. CDR3 sequence: CAWSVGLRTEAFF. DNA for the CDR3: TGTGCCTGGAGTGTAGGACTCAGGACTGAAGCTTTCTTT.

With regard to this clonotype: A clone one base away is much larger, so this may be a read error. This chain joins TRBV20-1 and TRBJ2-5, with 8 nucleotides matching TRBD1. V lost 0 bases, J lost 5 bases, and 11 bases stayed unmatched. From germline, CDR1 is DFQATT and CDR2 SNEGSKA (reference sequence). There are 16 residues in the CDR3. CDR3 sequence (DNA): TGCAGTGCTAGAGACCCTGAGCAGGGGGCTTGGGAGACCCAGTACTTC. Translation gives CSARDPEQGAWETQYF.

V usage is TRBV29-1 and J usage is TRBJ2-7, with D unresolved. This CDR3 region has 14 residues. V lost 3 bases and J 3 bases, leaving 15 bases between the germline ends. Germline loops: CDR1 SQVTM, CDR2 ANQGSEA. Here the CDR3 DNA reads TGCAGCGTTGAGGTCGTTGGTAAAATCTACGAGCAGTACTTC. Amino acids: CSVEVVGKIYEQYF.

This clonotype was counted many times. V usage is TRBV20-1 and J usage is TRBJ1-1; D not certain. V dropped 5 bases and J dropped 3 bases, with 10 bases sitting between them. CDR1 DFQATT and CDR2 SNEGSKA come from the germline V gene (reference sequence). This CDR3 has 12 amino acids. CDR3 DNA: TGCAGTGCTGGCGGAAGGGACACTGAAGCTTTCTTT. Encoded protein: CSAGGRDTEAFF.

The V gene is TRBV9, the J gene TRBJ2-1; 9 bases agree with TRBD2. The length of the CDR3 is 15 residues. The germline gives CDR1 SGDLS, CDR2 YYNGEE. V trimming: 0 bases; J trimming: 7 bases; junction bases outside the gene matches: 5. The DNA of the CDR3 is TGTGCCAGCAGCGTAGAACCTAGCGGGACGAATGAGCAGTTCTTC. This codes for CASSVEPSGTNEQFF.

This clonotype was seen many times. V is TRBV18 and J is TRBJ2-7; D is undetermined. V lost 2 bases to trimming and J lost 0 bases, with 11 bases between them. The germline gives CDR1 KGHSH, CDR2 LQKENI. This CDR3 has 15 residues. The CDR3 reads CASSPSSGGSYEQYF. DNA for the CDR3: TGTGCCAGCTCACCATCCTCGGGCGGCTCCTACGAGCAGTACTTC.

The sample holds a few counts of this clonotype. The V gene is TRBV4-1, the J gene TRBJ2-7, with D tentatively TRBD1 (5 bases). Per germline, CDR1 MGHRA and CDR2 YSYEKL. The V gene lost 1 base and the J gene lost 4 bases, with 14 bases spanning the gap. The CDR3 runs to 15 residues. The CDR3 sequence is CASSQVSSGIYEQYF. CDR3 nucleotide sequence: TGCGCCAGCAGCCAAGTTTCATCAGGGATTTACGAGCAGTACTTC.

The chain joins TRBV5-1 to TRBJ2-3; maybe TRBD2 (6 bases). There are 15 residues in the CDR3. V lost 0 bases, J lost 5 bases, and 13 bases lay in between. Germline V gene lookup returns CDR1 SGHRS and CDR2 YFSETQ. Written as DNA, the CDR3 is TGCGCCAGCAGCTTGGCCGGGGACTCCGGAGATACGCAGTATTTT. It codes for CASSLAGDSGDTQYF.

The chain joins TRBV20-1 to TRBJ2-7; D unclear. Germline CDR1 and CDR2: DFQATT and SNEGSKA (reference sequence). The CDR3 contains 14 residues. V lost 1 base, J lost 3 bases, and 13 bases lay in between. The CDR3 reads CSARARWASYEQYF. CDR3 nucleotide sequence: TGCAGTGCTAGAGCCCGCTGGGCAAGCTACGAGCAGTACTTC.

A few counts support this clonotype. The chain has TRBV7-9 and TRBJ2-1; the D gene could be TRBD1 or TRBD2 (5 bases each). From germline, CDR1 is SEHNR and CDR2 FQNEAQ (reference sequence). V lost 1 base and J 7 bases, leaving 17 bases between the germline ends. The CDR3 covers 16 residues. The CDR3 DNA follows: TGTGCCAGCAGCTTAGGGGGGACCGTCCGTGTGAATGAGCAGTTCTTC. It translates to CASSLGGTVRVNEQFF.

This clonotype has only a few counts. The chain combines TRBV5-5 with TRBJ1-2, with D unresolved. V lost 1 base and J lost 0, with 10 bases in between. Germline lookup yields CDR1 SGHKS and CDR2 YYEKEE (reference sequence). There are 15 residues in the CDR3. The CDR3 protein is CASSLSPYPNYGYTF. CDR3 bases: TGTGCCAGCAGCTTGTCCCCTTATCCTAACTATGGCTACACCTTC.

This clonotype showed up many times. The chain carries TRBV20-1 and TRBJ2-1; 8 bases are a match to TRBD2. This CDR3 is 14 amino acids long. Germline V CDR1 and CDR2: DFQATT, SNEGSKA (reference sequence). V was clipped by 7 bases and J by 10 bases; unmatched bases: 15. The CDR3: CSVAGLVAVKEQFF. The CDR3 nucleotides are TGCAGTGTCGCGGGACTAGTGGCCGTCAAGGAGCAGTTCTTC.

This clonotype was detected ten times or more. The V call is TRBV2, the J call TRBJ2-2; D unresolved. This CDR3 is 15 amino acids long. V was trimmed by 2 bases and J by 7 bases, leaving 14 bases between them. Germline V gives CDR1 SNHLY, CDR2 FYNNEI. The CDR3 reads CASSETGPIGGELFF. CDR3 nucleotide sequence: TGTGCCAGCAGTGAAACGGGCCCTATAGGCGGGGAGCTGTTTTTT.

V is TRBV12-3 or TRBV12-4 and J is TRBJ1-2, with a tentative D call TRBD1 (6 bases). Trimming shortened V by 5 bases and J by 8 bases, and 21 bases separated the two germline ends. The CDR3 runs 15 residues. The CDR3 DNA is TGTGCCAGCAGTGACTCTCTGCTGGGGGCGCGGGGCTACACCTTC. It yields the protein CASSDSLLGARGYTF.

This chain joins TRBV10-3 and TRBJ2-5; D remains unclear. The V and J ends lost 4 bases and 0 bases respectively, with 12 bases between them. The CDR3 spans 15 residues. The germline V gene encodes CDR1 ENHRY and CDR2 SYGVKD. The CDR3, as DNA: TGTGCCATCAGTGGGAATGGGTCAAACCAAGAGACCCAGTACTTC. Protein: CAISGNGSNQETQYF.

This clonotype was seen repeatedly, ten times or more. The chain carries TRBV20-1 and TRBJ2-7; D possibly uses TRBD1 or TRBD2 (5 bases each). Germline CDR1 DFQATT, CDR2 SNEGSKA (reference sequence). V was clipped by 0 bases and J by 4 bases, with 13 bases between them. CDR3 size: 14 residues. CDR3 residues: CSAREPRGRYEQYF. The CDR3 DNA reads TGCAGTGCTAGAGAGCCGAGGGGTAGGTACGAGCAGTACTTC.

Remarks on this clonotype: This sequence may be a read error, since a much larger clone differs from it by one base. The chain uses TRBV30 and TRBJ2-7, with a tentative D call TRBD2 (5 bases). Matching the DNA end better, TRBJ2-1 makes the J call doubtful. The CDR3 extends over 14 amino acids. CDR1 is GTSNPN, CDR2 SVGIG, per germline (reference sequence). Here the CDR3 DNA reads TGTGCCTGGAGTAAGGGTTTGGACTTCGGCGAGCAGTTCTTC. Translated: CAWSKGLDFGEQFF.

This clonotype was seen a few times. J is TRBJ2-1 and V is TRBV7-2, with TRBD2 matching 8 bases. The CDR3 extends over 14 amino acids. CDR1 SGHTA and CDR2 FQGNSA come from the germline V gene. J gave up 10 bases and V 2 bases, and 7 bases lay outside the gene matches. The CDR3 DNA sequence: TGTGCCAGCAGCTTATCCGGCGGGAGGCAGGAGCAGTTCTTC. Protein product: CASSLSGGRQEQFF.

There are a few counts of this clonotype. V is TRBV5-8 and J is TRBJ2-3, with 11 bases that match TRBD2. The V gene's germline CDR1 is SGHTS and CDR2 YDEGEE. The CDR3 covers 15 residues. V gave up 4 bases and J gave up 1 base; unmatched junction bases: 2. The DNA of the CDR3 is TGTGCCAGCAGCCGTAGCGGGAGGGGCACAGATACGCAGTATTTT. Protein product: CASSRSGRGTDTQYF.

This clonotype showed up just a few times. The chain links TRBV5-8 to TRBJ1-4, with 9 bases aligning to TRBD1. The CDR3 runs 15 residues. The V and J ends lost 0 bases and 6 bases, in that order; junction bases with no gene match: 3. Germline CDR1 and CDR2: SGHTS and YDEGEE. The CDR3 DNA is TGTGCCAGCAGCTTGGGGGACAGGGCTGATGAAAAACTGTTTTTT. Translating gives CASSLGDRADEKLFF.